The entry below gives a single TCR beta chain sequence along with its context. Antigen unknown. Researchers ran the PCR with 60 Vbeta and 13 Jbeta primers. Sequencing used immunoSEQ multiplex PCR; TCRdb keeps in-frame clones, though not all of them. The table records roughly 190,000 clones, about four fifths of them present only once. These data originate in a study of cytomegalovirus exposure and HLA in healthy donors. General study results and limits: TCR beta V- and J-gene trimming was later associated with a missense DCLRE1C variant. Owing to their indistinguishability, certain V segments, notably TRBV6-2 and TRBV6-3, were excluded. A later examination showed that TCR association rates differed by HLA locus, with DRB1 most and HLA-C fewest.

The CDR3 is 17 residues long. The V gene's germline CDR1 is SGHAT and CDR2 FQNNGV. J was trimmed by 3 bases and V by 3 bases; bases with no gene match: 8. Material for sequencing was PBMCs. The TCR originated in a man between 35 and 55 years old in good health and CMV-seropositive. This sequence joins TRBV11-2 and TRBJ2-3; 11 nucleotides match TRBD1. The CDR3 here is CASSFASGTGGTDTQYF. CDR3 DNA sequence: TGTGCCAGCAGCTTCGCTTCCGGGACAGGGGGTACAGATACGCAGTATTTT.